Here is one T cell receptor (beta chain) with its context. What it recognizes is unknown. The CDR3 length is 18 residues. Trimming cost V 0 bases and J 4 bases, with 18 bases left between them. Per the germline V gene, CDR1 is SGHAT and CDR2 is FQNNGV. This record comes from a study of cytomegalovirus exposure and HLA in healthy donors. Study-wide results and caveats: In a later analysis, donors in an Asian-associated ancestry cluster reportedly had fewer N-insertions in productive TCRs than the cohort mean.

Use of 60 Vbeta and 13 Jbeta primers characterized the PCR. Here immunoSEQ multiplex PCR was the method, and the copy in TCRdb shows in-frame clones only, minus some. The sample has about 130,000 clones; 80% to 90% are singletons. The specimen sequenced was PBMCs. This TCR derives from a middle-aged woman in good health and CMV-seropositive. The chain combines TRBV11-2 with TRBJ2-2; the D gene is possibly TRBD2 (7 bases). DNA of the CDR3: TGTGCCAGCAGCTTAGATCGGCGGGGGCTGATGGGCACCGGGGAGCTGTTTTTT. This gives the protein CASSLDRRGLMGTGELFF.